The T cell receptor (beta chain) described here comes from a study of cytomegalovirus exposure and HLA in healthy donors. Study context: A subsequent analysis stated that the approximately 120 validation repertoires were run on the same platform as the approximately 700 first-cohort repertoires.

The table came from immunoSEQ multiplex PCR; TCRdb's copy has only in-frame clones and leaves some out. The repertoire includes about 160,000 clones, 86% of them detected once, and roughly 5.7% sits in the top ten. For this clone: The antigen is unknown.

This CDR3 spans 13 amino acids. The germline V gene encodes CDR1 PRHDT and CDR2 FYEKMQ (reference sequence). V was pared by 3 bases and J by 5 bases, with 11 bases between. Study results and limitations: The listing of approximately 160 TCR beta chains classed them as cytomegalovirus-associated.

The sample was PBMCs. The J gene is TRBJ2-7, the V gene TRBV13; D remains unclear. The TCR sequence derives from a woman aged 25 to 45 in good health and CMV-seronegative. CDR3 bases: TGTGCCAGCAGCTTCCGGATTCGGGACGAGCAGTACTTC. This translates into CASSFRIRDEQYF.